The T cell receptor beta chain under discussion was sequenced for a study of cytomegalovirus exposure and HLA in healthy donors. Study observations and caveats: CMV serostatus was the only recorded immune exposure for donors. As a later analysis showed, a missense DCLRE1C variant was linked to trimming of TCR beta V- and J-genes.

Losses at the gene ends were 3 bases for V and 5 bases for J; bases not matched to a gene: 4. The CDR3 totals 14 residues. Germline CDR1 is LGHNA and CDR2 is YNFKEQ. All donors participated as healthy donors of bone marrow. With 60 Vbeta and 13 Jbeta primers, the PCR was carried out. Measured with immunoSEQ multiplex PCR; TCRdb has only the in-frame clones, and not every one. The sample yields hundreds of thousands of clones, 80% to 90% seen once. Turning to this clone: Its antigen is currently unknown.

Sequencing was done on a sample of PBMCs. The source is a man aged 25-45 years in good health and CMV-seronegative. The rearrangement uses TRBV4-2 and TRBJ1-1, with TRBD1 identical over 9 bases. The CDR3 sequence is CASSQDRGSTEAFF. For the CDR3, the DNA is TGTGCCAGCAGCCAGGACAGGGGATCGACTGAAGCTTTCTTT.